The clone carrying this T cell receptor (beta chain) was observed a handful of times. Its antigen is unknown. TCRdb recomputed calls from the reads with MiXCR, one row per CDR3 protein. The sample contains around 530,000 distinct CDR3 sequences, approximately 26% of which appear only once. This specimen comes from a study of T cell repertoires in cytomegalovirus infection. Study details: CMV infection together with matching HLA type was indicated by public TCR beta signatures. Study-wide points: Clonotype analysis showed dominance of the ex vivo response by HLA-C-restricted CMV-specific TCR beta clonotypes. Based on cumulative public TCR beta family frequency, carriers of CMV plus the relevant HLA were identified.

Trimming left V 4 bases short and J 1 base short, with 8 bases between. The CDR3 is made up of 14 amino acids. Germline V CDR1 and CDR2: KGHDR, SFDVKD. Sequenced: PBMCs. The sequence was obtained from a human donor in good health (CMV status not recorded). Some clones in this sample may be carry-over from other donors' samples. V and J are TRBV24-1 and TRBJ2-3; D is undetermined. CDR3 region: CATSDSRGTDTQYF. DNA of the CDR3: TGTGCCACCAGTGACAGTCGGGGCACAGATACGCAGTATTTT.